Listed here is a single T cell receptor (beta chain). This clonotype appeared a few times. Its antigen is still unknown. Base qualities were left out, and no much larger clone turns up one base away. Preparation of the library involved multiplex PCR. Sequencing used an Illumina HiSeq 4000. CDR3 regions were amplified by Arm-PCR with iRepertoire HTBI primers to construct TCR beta libraries. Gel purification was performed on PCR products prior to sequencing. The published analysis was carried out like this. Gene usage analysis of CDR3 amino acid clonotypes used the 55 to 80 TRBV and about 15 TRBJ segments found across samples. COPE and FqMerger were used to merge the filtered high-quality paired reads into contigs. Contigs were aligned with BLAST to IMGT TRBV, TRBD and TRBJ reference genes, and CDR3 was defined per IMGT. Highly expanded clones were defined as clonotypes with a frequency above 0.1%. Repertoire diversity was measured by Shannon entropy, and V-J evenness by the Gini coefficient. Clonotypes shared by more than one individual were considered public. Through fastp at Q25 and MiXCR, TCRdb rebuilt clones from the public reads, retaining in-frame beta chains. Each entry is one CDR3 protein sequence, shown with its most common DNA and genes. The V and J calls shown here were made by TCRdb, not taken from the authors' results. Across this sample there are more than 650,000 distinct CDR3 sequences, with 25% to 35% seen only once. The ten biggest clones cover under 50% of the sample.

This sample was included in a study of regulatory T cells in long-lasting Graves disease (dated by TCRdb to the early 2020s). As for the study more broadly: Persistent Graves' disease meant more than 5 years of antithyroid drug treatment with TSH receptor autoantibodies that stayed positive. In the clinical cohort, patients with persistent Graves' disease had used antithyroid drugs for an average of about 9.4 years. TCR sequencing covered 13 persistent and roughly 20 newly diagnosed Graves' disease patients, 33 samples in total. Peripheral blood TCR sequencing and RNA sequencing compared persistent Graves' disease patients with newly diagnosed Graves' disease patients. The study was registered as a clinical trial and conducted in China.

Interpreted using the paper, the time point label stands for: persistent/refractory GD, antithyroid drugs over 5 years with positive TRAb. RNA was extracted from PBMCs in TRIzol for both TCR sequencing and RNA sequencing. Graves' disease was diagnosed according to American Thyroid Association guidelines. The patients came from an endocrinology department in Xi'an, China. Each patient gave approximately 8.8 milliliters of peripheral blood, collected in an EDTA anticoagulant tube. Ficoll Paque Plus density gradient separation was used to isolate PBMCs, and no further T cell sorting was done. An Agilent 2100 Bioanalyzer and agarose gel were used to check RNA quality, and a NanoDrop 2000 was used to measure RNA concentration. Results the study describes overall, beyond this receptor: TRBV28, TRBJ1-2 and TRBJ2-5 were preferentially used in persistent disease, while TRBV20-1 and TRBJ2-1 were favored in newly diagnosed disease. Only the TCR beta chain was sequenced and analyzed. Peripheral blood alone was examined, since thyroid tissue, which constituted the primary lesion, could not be accessed. Compared with newly diagnosed patients, persistent Graves' disease patients had lower TCR Shannon entropy and fewer highly expanded clones, which suggests clonal expansion. As a limitation, the authors acknowledged that the small sample size may reduce accuracy. More public clonotypes were shared among persistent patients (roughly 2,900) than among newly diagnosed patients (more than 950).

Between the V and J ends, shortened by 4 bases and 0 bases respectively, the junction contains 13 bases. Spanning cysteine to phenylalanine, the CDR3 consists of 16 amino acids. The kept DNA is CDR3 alone, 48 bases in frame from the first base. The germline V gene encodes CDR1 MNHEY and CDR2 SVGAGI. This receptor was obtained from a female donor with Graves disease. In this chain, TRBV6-5 is recombined with TRBJ1-5; no D gene is confidently identified. The sample consisted of peripheral blood mononuclear cells (PBMCs), taken when the disease was refractory, from a patient treated with antithyroid drugs. The encoded CDR3 is CASSLRAGDSNQPQHF. The DNA is as follows: TGTGCCAGCAGTTTGCGGGCAGGCGATAGCAATCAGCCCCAGCATTTT.